The present T cell receptor beta chain was sequenced within a study of blood T cell repertoires in COVID-19. The CDR3 sequence is 12 residues long. Trimming cost V 3 bases and J 3 bases, with 5 bases left between them. The germline gives CDR1 MDHEN, CDR2 SYDVKM. Profiled with immunoSEQ multiplex PCR; TCRdb holds only in-frame clones, not every one. Here the sample spans approximately 22,000 clones, more than 90% being singletons. The gene calls are TRBV28 and TRBJ1-2, with D unclear. This TCR derives from a man between 65 and 85 years old with active COVID-19. The specimen sequenced was peripheral blood. CDR3 loop: CASSFRDYGYTF. The DNA for the CDR3 is TGTGCCAGCAGTTTCCGGGACTATGGCTACACCTTC.